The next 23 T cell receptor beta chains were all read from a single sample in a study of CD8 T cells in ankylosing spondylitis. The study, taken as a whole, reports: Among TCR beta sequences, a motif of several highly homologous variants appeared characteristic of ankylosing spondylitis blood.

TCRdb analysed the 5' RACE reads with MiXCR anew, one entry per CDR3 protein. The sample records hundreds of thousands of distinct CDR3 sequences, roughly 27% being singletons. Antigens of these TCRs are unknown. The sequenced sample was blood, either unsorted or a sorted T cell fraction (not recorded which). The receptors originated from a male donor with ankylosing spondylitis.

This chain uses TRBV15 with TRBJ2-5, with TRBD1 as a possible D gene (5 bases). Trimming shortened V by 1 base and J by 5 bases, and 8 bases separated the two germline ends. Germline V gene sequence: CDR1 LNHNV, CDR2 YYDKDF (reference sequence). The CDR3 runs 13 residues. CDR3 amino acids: CATSRVGQETQYF. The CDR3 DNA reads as TGTGCCACCAGCAGAGTGGGGCAGGAGACCCAGTACTTC.

CDR3 amino acids: CASSDPGTDTEAFF. The CDR3 bases are TGTGCCAGCAGTGACCCCGGGACAGACACTGAAGCTTTCTTT. The V and J genes are TRBV12-3 or TRBV12-4 and TRBJ1-1, with 7 positions matching TRBD1. This CDR3 has 14 residues. V lost 5 bases to trimming and J lost 3 bases; unmatched junction nucleotides: 6.

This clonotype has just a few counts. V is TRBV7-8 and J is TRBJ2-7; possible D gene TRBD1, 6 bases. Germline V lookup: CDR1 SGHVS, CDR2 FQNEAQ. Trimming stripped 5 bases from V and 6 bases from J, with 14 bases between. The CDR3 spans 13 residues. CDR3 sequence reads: CASSRTEIGEQYF. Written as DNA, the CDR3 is TGTGCCAGCAGCAGGACAGAAATCGGCGAGCAGTACTTC.

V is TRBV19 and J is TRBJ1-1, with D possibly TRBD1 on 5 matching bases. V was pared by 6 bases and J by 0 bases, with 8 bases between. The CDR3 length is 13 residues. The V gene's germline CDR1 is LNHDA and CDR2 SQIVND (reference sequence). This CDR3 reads CASRTAMNTEAFF. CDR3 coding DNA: TGTGCCAGTAGGACAGCTATGAACACTGAAGCTTTCTTT. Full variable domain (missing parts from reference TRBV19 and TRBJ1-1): DGGITQSPKYLFRKEGQNVTLSCEQNLNHDAMYWYRQDPGQGLRLIYYSQIVNDFQKGDIAEGYSVSREKKESFPLTVTSAQKNPTAFYLCASRTAMNTEAFFGQGTRLTVV.

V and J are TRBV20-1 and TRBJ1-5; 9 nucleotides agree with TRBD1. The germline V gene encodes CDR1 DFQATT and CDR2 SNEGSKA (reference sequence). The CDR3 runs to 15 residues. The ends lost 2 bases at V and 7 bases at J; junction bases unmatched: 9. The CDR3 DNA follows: TGCAGTGCTAGAACCGGGACAGGGAACCGACAGCCCCAGCATTTT. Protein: CSARTGTGNRQPQHF.

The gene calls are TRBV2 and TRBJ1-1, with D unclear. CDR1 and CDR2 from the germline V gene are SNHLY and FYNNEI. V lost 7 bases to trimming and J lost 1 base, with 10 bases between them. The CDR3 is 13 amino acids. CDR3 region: CASIRVTNTEAFF. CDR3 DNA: TGTGCCAGCATTAGGGTGACGAACACTGAAGCTTTCTTT.

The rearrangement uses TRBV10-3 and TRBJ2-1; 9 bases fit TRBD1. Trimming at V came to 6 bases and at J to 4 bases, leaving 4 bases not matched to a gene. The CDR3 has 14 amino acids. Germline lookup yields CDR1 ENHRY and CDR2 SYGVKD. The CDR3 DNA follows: TGTGCCATCAGCCCGGGACAGGGTTACAATGAGCAGTTCTTC. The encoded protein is CAISPGQGYNEQFF.

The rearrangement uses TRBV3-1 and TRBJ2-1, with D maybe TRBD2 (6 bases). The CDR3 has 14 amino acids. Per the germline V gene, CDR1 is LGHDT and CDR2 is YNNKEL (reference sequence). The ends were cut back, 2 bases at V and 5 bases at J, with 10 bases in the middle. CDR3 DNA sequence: TGTGCCAGCAGCCAATCCGGGACTCACAATGAGCAGTTCTTC. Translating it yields CASSQSGTHNEQFF.

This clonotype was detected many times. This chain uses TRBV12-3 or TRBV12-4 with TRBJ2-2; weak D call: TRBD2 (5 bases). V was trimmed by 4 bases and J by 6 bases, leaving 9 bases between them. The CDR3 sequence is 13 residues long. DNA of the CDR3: TGTGCCAGCAGTTCCGGGGTCTCCGGGGAGCTGTTTTTT. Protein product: CASSSGVSGELFF.

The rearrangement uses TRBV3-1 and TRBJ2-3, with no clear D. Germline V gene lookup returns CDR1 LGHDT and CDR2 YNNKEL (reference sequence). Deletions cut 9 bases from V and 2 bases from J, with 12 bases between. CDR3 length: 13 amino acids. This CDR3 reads CASRKTITDTQYF. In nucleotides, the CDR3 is TGTGCCAGTCGGAAGACAATCACAGATACGCAGTATTTT.

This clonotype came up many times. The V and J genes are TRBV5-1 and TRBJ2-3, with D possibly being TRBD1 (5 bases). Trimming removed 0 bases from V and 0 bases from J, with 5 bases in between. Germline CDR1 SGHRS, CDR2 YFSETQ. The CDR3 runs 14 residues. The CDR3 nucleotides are TGCGCCAGCAGCTTGGGACAGAGCACAGATACGCAGTATTTT. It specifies CASSLGQSTDTQYF.

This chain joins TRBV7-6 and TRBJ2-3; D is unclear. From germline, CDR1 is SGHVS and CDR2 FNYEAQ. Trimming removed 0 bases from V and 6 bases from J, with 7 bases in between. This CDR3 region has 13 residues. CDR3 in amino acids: CASSLAGFDTQYF. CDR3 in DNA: TGTGCCAGCAGCTTAGCCGGGTTCGATACGCAGTATTTT.

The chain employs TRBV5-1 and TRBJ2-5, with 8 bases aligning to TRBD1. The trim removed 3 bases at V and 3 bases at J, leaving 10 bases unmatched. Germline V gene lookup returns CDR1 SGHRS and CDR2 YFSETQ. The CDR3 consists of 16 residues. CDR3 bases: TGCGCCAGCAGCTCTCGGAGACAGGGGATGGAAGAGACCCAGTACTTC. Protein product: CASSSRRQGMEETQYF. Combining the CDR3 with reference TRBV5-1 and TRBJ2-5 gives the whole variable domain KAGVTQTPRYLIKTRGQQVTLSCSPISGHRSVSWYQQTPGQGLQFLFEYFSETQRNKGNFPGRFSGRQFSNSRSEMNVSTLELGDSALYLCASSSRRQGMEETQYFGPGTRLLVL.

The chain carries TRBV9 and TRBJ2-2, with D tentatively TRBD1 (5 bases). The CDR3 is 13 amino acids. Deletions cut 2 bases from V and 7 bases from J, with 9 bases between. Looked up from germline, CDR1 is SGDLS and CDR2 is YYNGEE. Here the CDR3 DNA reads TGTGCCAGCAGCGTTGGACAAATCGGGGAGCTGTTTTTT. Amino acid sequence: CASSVGQIGELFF. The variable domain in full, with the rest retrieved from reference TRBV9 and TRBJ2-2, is DSGVTQTPKHLITATGQRVTLRCSPRSGDLSVYWYQQSLDQGLQFLIQYYNGEERAKGNILERFSAQQFPDLHSELNLSSLELGDSALYFCASSVGQIGELFFGEGSRLTVL.

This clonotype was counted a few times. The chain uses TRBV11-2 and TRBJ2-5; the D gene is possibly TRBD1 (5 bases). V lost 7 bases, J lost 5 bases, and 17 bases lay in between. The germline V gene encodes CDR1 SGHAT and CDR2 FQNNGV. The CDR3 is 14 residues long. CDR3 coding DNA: TGTGCCAGCAACCCCCGCCAGGGCTGGGAGACCCAGTACTTC. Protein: CASNPRQGWETQYF. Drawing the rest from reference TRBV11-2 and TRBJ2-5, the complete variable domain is EAGVAQSPRYKIIEKRQSVAFWCNPISGHATLYWYQQILGQGPKLLIQFQNNGVVDDSQLPKDRFSAERLKGVDSTLKIQPAKLEDSAVYLCASNPRQGWETQYFGPGTRLLVL.

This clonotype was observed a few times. In DNA form, the CDR3 reads TGTGCCAGCAGATCCTTAGCGGGAGGGCAGGCAGATACGCAGTATTTT. Translated: CASRSLAGGQADTQYF. This sequence joins TRBV3-1 and TRBJ2-3; 11 bases line up with TRBD2. The CDR3 sequence is 16 residues long. CDR1 is LGHDT, CDR2 YNNKEL, per germline (reference sequence). V lost 6 bases to trimming and J lost 4 bases; unmatched junction nucleotides: 9.

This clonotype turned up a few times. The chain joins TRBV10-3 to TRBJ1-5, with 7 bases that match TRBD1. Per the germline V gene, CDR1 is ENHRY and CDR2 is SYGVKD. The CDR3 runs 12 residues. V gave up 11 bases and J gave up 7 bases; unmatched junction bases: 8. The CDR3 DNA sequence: TGTGCCGCCTCTACAGGGGACCAGCCCCAGCATTTT. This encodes CAASTGDQPQHF.

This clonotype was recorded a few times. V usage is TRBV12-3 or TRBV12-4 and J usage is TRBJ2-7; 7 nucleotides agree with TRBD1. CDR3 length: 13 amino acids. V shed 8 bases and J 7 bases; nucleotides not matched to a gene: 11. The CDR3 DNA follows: TGTGCCAGCGGGTCGACAGGGACCGGGGAGCAGTACTTC. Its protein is CASGSTGTGEQYF.

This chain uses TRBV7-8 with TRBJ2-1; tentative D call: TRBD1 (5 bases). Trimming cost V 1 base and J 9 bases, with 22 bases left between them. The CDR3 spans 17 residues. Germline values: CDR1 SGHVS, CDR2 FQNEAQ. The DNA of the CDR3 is TGTGCCAGCAGCTTAGGGGCCGGCCGTTTAGCACAGGTTGAGCAGTTCTTC. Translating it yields CASSLGAGRLAQVEQFF.

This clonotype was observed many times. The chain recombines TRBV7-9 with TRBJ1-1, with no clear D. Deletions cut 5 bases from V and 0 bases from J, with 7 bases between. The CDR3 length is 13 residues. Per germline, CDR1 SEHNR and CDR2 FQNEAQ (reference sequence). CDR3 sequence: CASSLYMNTEAFF. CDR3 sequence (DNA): TGTGCCAGCAGCCTGTACATGAACACTGAAGCTTTCTTT. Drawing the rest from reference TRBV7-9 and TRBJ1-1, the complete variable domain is DTGVSQNPRHKITKRGQNVTFRCDPISEHNRLYWYRQTLGQGPEFLTYFQNEAQLEKSRLLSDRFSAERPKGSFSTLEIQRTEQGDSAMYLCASSLYMNTEAFFGQGTRLTVV.

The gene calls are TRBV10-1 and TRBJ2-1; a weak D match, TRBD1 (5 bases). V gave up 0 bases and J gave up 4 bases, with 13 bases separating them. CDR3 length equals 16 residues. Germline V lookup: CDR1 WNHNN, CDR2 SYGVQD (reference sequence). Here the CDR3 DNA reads TGCGCCAGCAGTGAGTCAGGTTCTGGGGCGTACAATGAGCAGTTCTTC. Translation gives CASSESGSGAYNEQFF.

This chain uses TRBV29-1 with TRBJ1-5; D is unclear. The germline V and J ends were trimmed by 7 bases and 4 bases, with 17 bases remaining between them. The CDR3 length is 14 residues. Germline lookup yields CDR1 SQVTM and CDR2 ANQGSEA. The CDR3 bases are TGCAGCGCGCGTCTCGGGGTTGGGAATCAGCCCCAGCATTTT. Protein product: CSARLGVGNQPQHF.

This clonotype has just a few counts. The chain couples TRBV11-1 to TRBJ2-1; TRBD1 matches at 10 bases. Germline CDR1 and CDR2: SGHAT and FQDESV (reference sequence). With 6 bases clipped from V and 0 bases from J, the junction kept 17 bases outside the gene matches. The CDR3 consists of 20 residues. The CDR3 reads CASSRDGQGGFRTSYNEQFF. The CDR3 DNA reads TGTGCCAGCAGTCGTGACGGACAGGGGGGTTTTCGAACCTCCTACAATGAGCAGTTCTTC.